These 19 T cell receptor beta chains originate from one sample sequenced in a study of T cells in women clearing cervical HPV infection. Profiled with immunoSEQ multiplex PCR; TCRdb holds only in-frame clones, not every one. Its listing shows tens of thousands of clones. The specimen sequenced was blood buffy coat. These receptors all stem from a woman aged 18-69 years with a cervical HPV16 infection that either progressed to CIN3+ or cleared (not recorded which).

The CDR3 sequence: CASSEGTGASYEQYF. CDR3 bases read: TGTGCCAGCAGTGAAGGGACAGGGGCCTCCTACGAG. This chain joins TRBV6-1 and TRBJ2-7, with 9 bases identical to TRBD1. The read stops 3 residues short of the end of the CDR3; the missing end is completed from the germline J gene. The germline gives CDR1 MNHNS, CDR2 SASEGT. This CDR3 region has 15 residues. Trimming cost V 1 base and J 0 bases; bases outside gene matches: 1.

CDR3 region: CATLGQTGTKNIQYF. The part of the CDR3 DNA that was read is TGTGCCACGTTGGGGCAGACGGGAACCAAAAACATT. The V gene is TRBV19, the J gene TRBJ2-4; either TRBD1 or TRBD2 may supply D (5 bases each). The read ends 3 residues early relative to the CDR3; the germline J gene fills the gap. This CDR3 is 15 amino acids long. Germline loops: CDR1 LNHDA, CDR2 SQIVND (reference sequence). V was cut by 10 bases and J by 2 bases, with 18 bases left in between.

With regard to this clone: The read ends 3 residues shy of where the CDR3 ends; the end is completed using the germline J gene. The rearrangement uses TRBV7-9 and TRBJ2-1; 11 positions match TRBD2. The V and J ends lost 5 bases and 9 bases, in that order; junction bases with no gene match: 6. The CDR3 is made up of 14 amino acids. Germline V gene lookup returns CDR1 SEHNR and CDR2 FQNEAQ (reference sequence). This CDR3 is CASSITSGGGEQFF. The covered CDR3 bases are TGTGCCAGCAGCATAACTAGCGGGGGAGGTGAG.

Concerning this clone itself: Coverage ceases 3 residues before the CDR3 finishes, and the germline J gene fills in the end. This chain uses TRBV19 with TRBJ2-1; D is unresolved. The CDR3 extends over 13 amino acids. V lost 8 bases, J lost 0 bases, and 8 bases lay in between. From germline, CDR1 is LNHDA and CDR2 SQIVND (reference sequence). The covered CDR3 bases are TGTGCCAGTTTGGCCCGCTCCTACAATGAG. It translates to CASLARSYNE. From start to end, the CDR3 is CASLARSYNEQFF.

On this clone itself: The read ends 3 residues before the CDR3 terminus; that terminus is restored from the germline J gene. V and J are TRBV29-1 and TRBJ2-2, with 8 bases lining up with TRBD2. The CDR3 loop spans 13 amino acids. V lost 6 bases to trimming and J lost 5 bases; unmatched junction nucleotides: 5. The germline V gene encodes CDR1 SQVTM and CDR2 ANQGSEA. The CDR3: CSVDSGETGELFF. CDR3 DNA, as far as it was read: TGCAGCGTGGATAGCGGGGAAACCGGGGAG.

On this clone: The CDR3 end falls 3 residues outside the read, so it is completed with the germline J gene. The chain uses TRBV2 and TRBJ1-6; D might be TRBD1 (5 bases). Trimming took 2 bases from V and 6 from J, leaving 14 bases between them. Germline V gene data show CDR1 as SNHLY and CDR2 as FYNNEI. The CDR3 totals 16 residues. The CDR3 region is CASSERPLGGNSPLHF. CDR3 DNA (partial): TGTGCCAGCAGTGAAAGGCCCCTGGGGGGTAATTCACCC.

About this clone: Read coverage stops 3 residues before the CDR3 terminus; the germline J gene supplies the remainder. The chain links TRBV7-9 to TRBJ2-5; a possible D gene is TRBD1 (5 bases). This CDR3 has 13 amino acids. Germline V gene lookup returns CDR1 SEHNR and CDR2 FQNEAQ (reference sequence). The V end was cut by 7 bases, the J end by 2 bases, with 11 bases between. Partial CDR3 DNA: TGTGCCAGCATCGATGACAGACAAGAGACC. Its translation: CASIDDRQET. The entire CDR3 sequence reads CASIDDRQETQYF.

As for this clone: Read data end 3 residues before the CDR3 end; the end is taken from the germline J gene. This chain connects TRBV18 to TRBJ1-2, with TRBD1 matching 9 bases. This CDR3 is 16 amino acids long. CDR1 is KGHSH and CDR2 is LQKENI in the germline V gene. Trimming removed 3 bases from V and 7 bases from J; junction bases left unmatched: 12. CDR3 region: CASSPTRTGEAGGYTF. The covered CDR3 bases are TGTGCCAGCTCACCGACTCGGACAGGGGAGGCTGGTGGC.

Details on this clone: Sequencing ends 3 residues short of the CDR3 end; the germline J gene provides the rest. The chain is built from TRBV12-5 and TRBJ1-5, with D perhaps matching TRBD1 (5 bases). From germline, CDR1 is LGHNT and CDR2 FRNRAP. The CDR3 totals 17 residues. Trimming took off 0 bases at V and 1 base at J, with 13 bases between the two ends. The CDR3 loop is CASGLVLGQGSNQPQHF. CDR3 bases read: TGTGCTAGTGGTTTGGTACTGGGGCAGGGCAGCAATCAGCCC. Supplemented by reference TRBV12-5 and TRBJ1-5, the full variable domain reads DARVTQTPRHKVTEMGQEVTMRCQPILGHNTVFWYRQTMMQGLELLAYFRNRAPLDDSGMPKDRFSAEMPDATLATLKIQPSEPRDSAVYFCASGLVLGQGSNQPQHFGDGTRLSIL.

With respect to this clone: Read coverage stops 3 residues before the CDR3 terminus; the germline J gene supplies the remainder. The chain is built from TRBV5-4 and TRBJ2-7, with D possibly matching TRBD2 (6 bases). The germline V and J ends were trimmed by 5 bases and 5 bases, with 17 bases remaining between them. Germline V gives CDR1 SGHNT, CDR2 YYREEE (reference sequence). The CDR3 is 14 amino acids. The sequenced CDR3 bases are TGTGCCAGCAGAGAGGGCGGGGATCGGAACGAG. Protein product: CASREGGDRNE. In full, the CDR3 is CASREGGDRNEQYF.

As to this clone: The read terminates 3 residues ahead of where the CDR3 ends, so the germline J gene completes it. The chain has TRBV7-2 and TRBJ1-1; 8 bases agree with TRBD1. The CDR3 sequence is 14 residues long. After removal of 1 base from V and 4 bases from J, the junction contained 2 bases not matched to a gene. Per the germline V gene, CDR1 is SGHTA and CDR2 is FQGNSA. The CDR3 bases that were read are TGTGCCAGCAGCTTAGATACAGGGGGCACTGAA. Translation gives CASSLDTGGTE. The CDR3, in full, reads CASSLDTGGTEAFF.

About this clone itself: From the germline J gene comes the end of the CDR3, since the read stops 3 residues before it. V gene TRBV30 combines with J gene TRBJ2-6, with a possible D match to TRBD1 (5 bases). This CDR3 comprises 19 residues. Germline loops: CDR1 GTSNPN, CDR2 SVGIG (reference sequence). V was clipped by 0 bases and J by 0 bases, with 18 bases between them. The CDR3 loop reads CAWSVSTAHLVSGANVLTF. Incomplete CDR3 DNA: TGTGCCTGGAGTGTTTCGACAGCCCACCTGGTCTCTGGGGCCAACGTC. The full variable domain, its missing parts supplied by reference TRBV30 and TRBJ2-6, is SQTIHQWPATLVQPVGSPLSLECTVEGTSNPNLYWYRQAAGRGLQLLFYSVGIGQISSEVPQNLSASRPQDRQFILSSKKLLLSDSGFYLCAWSVSTAHLVSGANVLTFGAGSRLTVL.

The CDR3 DNA, read in part, is TGTGCCAGCAGCCCCGGGACTAGCGATATAGATACG. It codes for CASSPGTSDIDT. The CDR3 in its entirety is CASSPGTSDIDTQYF. V usage is TRBV6-4 and J usage is TRBJ2-3, with 10 bases fitting TRBD2. The sequenced fragment ends 3 residues before the CDR3 boundary, so the rest is inferred from the germline J gene. Germline CDR1 reads MRHNA; CDR2 reads SNTAGT. J was trimmed by 5 bases and V by 6 bases; bases with no gene match: 8. This CDR3 has 15 residues.

The CDR3 sequence is CSARDPSGGAGELFF. Partial CDR3 DNA: TGCAGTGCTAGAGATCCTAGCGGGGGGGCCGGGGAG. J is TRBJ2-2 and V is TRBV20-1; 12 nucleotides line up with TRBD2. The read ends 3 residues early relative to the CDR3; the germline J gene fills the gap. V shed 0 bases and J 6 bases; nucleotides not matched to a gene: 2. The CDR3 length is 15 residues. Germline values: CDR1 DFQATT, CDR2 SNEGSKA (reference sequence).

A note on this clone: The read ends 3 residues early relative to the CDR3; the germline J gene fills the gap. The chain joins TRBV5-5 to TRBJ2-2; TRBD1 is a possible D gene (5 bases). The germline CDR1 and CDR2 sequences are SGHKS and YYEKEE (reference sequence). The germline V and J ends were trimmed by 0 bases and 1 base, with 7 bases remaining between them. This CDR3 is 15 amino acids long. Partial CDR3 DNA: TGTGCCAGCAGCTTGGGACAGCTGAACACCGGGGAG. Amino acid sequence: CASSLGQLNTGE. The complete CDR3 protein is CASSLGQLNTGELFF.

Turning to this clone: The sequenced fragment ends 3 residues before the CDR3 boundary, so the rest is inferred from the germline J gene. This chain uses TRBV29-1 with TRBJ1-4, with D hard to call. Per the germline V gene, CDR1 is SQVTM and CDR2 is ANQGSEA. CDR3 size: 12 residues. Partial CDR3 DNA: TGCAGCGTTGATATCAGTGAGAGGGAA. This translates into CSVDISERE. The complete CDR3 sequence is CSVDISERELFF.

Details on this clone: Read data end 3 residues before the CDR3 end; the end is taken from the germline J gene. The chain joins TRBV2 to TRBJ2-4; 10 bases align to TRBD2. Germline values: CDR1 SNHLY, CDR2 FYNNEI. This CDR3 spans 15 amino acids. V shed 3 bases, J shed 7 bases, and the junction held 6 bases outside the gene matches. The CDR3 loop reads CASSEGTSVGNIQYF. The sequenced CDR3 bases are TGTGCCAGCAGTGAGGGGACTAGCGTCGGGAACATT.

To note about this clone: Read sequence stops 3 residues before the CDR3 end, and the germline J gene provides the missing end. V and J are TRBV5-4 and TRBJ2-7; D might be TRBD1 (5 bases). V lost 1 base and J lost 2, with 10 bases in between. This CDR3 is built from 14 residues. CDR1 and CDR2 (germline): SGHNT, YYREEE (reference sequence). CDR3 amino acids: CASSLWGRTYEQYF. The sequenced part of the CDR3 DNA is TGTGCCAGCAGCTTGTGGGGCAGAACCTACGAG.

Regarding this clone: Coverage ceases 3 residues before the CDR3 finishes, and the germline J gene fills in the end. This chain joins TRBV20-1 and TRBJ1-3; tentatively, D is TRBD1 (6 bases). This CDR3 is 14 amino acids long. Germline V gene lookup returns CDR1 DFQATT and CDR2 SNEGSKA (reference sequence). The ends were cut back, 7 bases at V and 0 bases at J, with 13 bases in the middle. Incomplete CDR3 DNA: TGCAGTGTTTCACAGGGTGGCTCTGGAAACACC. Its protein product is CSVSQGGSGNT. The entire CDR3 is CSVSQGGSGNTIYF.